These T cell receptor beta chains were read from a single sample in a study of cytomegalovirus exposure and HLA in healthy donors. This table comes from immunoSEQ multiplex PCR, and its TCRdb copy is limited to in-frame clones, with some not included. This sample has 210,000 or so clones, with roughly 84% found just once. Sequenced input: PBMCs. Receptors were obtained from a boy between 2 and 10 years old in good health and CMV-seronegative. Both conserved end residues are part of each CDR3. Fields, in order: J gene, clone size, V gene, D gene, CDR3 DNA, CDR3 protein. The D gene is left open where the match is weak. Expanded clones are given a class, and other clones once, few, many or no size at all.

J: TRBJ2-2
size: once
V: TRBV19
D: TRBD2
DNA: TGTGCCAGTAGTATAAACCCGGGACTAGCGTCCGTTAGATCCGGGGAGCTGTTTTTT
CDR3: CASSINPGLASVRSGELFF

J: TRBJ1-3
size: few
V: TRBV25-1
D: TRBD1
DNA: TGTGCCAGCAGTCGACAGGGTGTAAACACCATATATTTT
CDR3: CASSRQGVNTIYF

J: TRBJ2-7
size: -
V: TRBV5-1
D: -
DNA: TGCGCCAGCACCCGGACTGGCGCCTACGAGCAGTACTTC
CDR3: CASTRTGAYEQYF

J: TRBJ2-7
size: -
V: TRBV7-9
D: TRBD2
DNA: TGTGCCAGCAGCGCCTGGGGACTAGCGGGAGCCCACGGGGGCGAGCAGTACTTC
CDR3: CASSAWGLAGAHGGEQYF

J: TRBJ1-2
size: -
V: TRBV5-1
D: -
DNA: TGCGCCAGCAGCTTGCCAGGGGATGGGATCTATGGCTACACCTTC
CDR3: CASSLPGDGIYGYTF

J: TRBJ2-7
size: -
V: TRBV30
D: -
DNA: TGTGCCTGGAGTGTGGGCAGGTTCTACGAGCAGTACTTC
CDR3: CAWSVGRFYEQYF

J: TRBJ1-2
size: -
V: TRBV7-8
D: TRBD1
DNA: TGTGCCAGCAGCCTAAAAGGGGGCGACTATGGCTACACCTTC
CDR3: CASSLKGGDYGYTF

J: TRBJ2-3
size: -
V: TRBV4-1
D: TRBD2
DNA: TGCGCCAGCAGAGCGTCTAGCGGGGGCACAGATACGCAGTATTTT
CDR3: CASRASSGGTDTQYF

J: TRBJ2-3
size: -
V: TRBV18
D: -
DNA: TGTGCCAGCTTTCGGACAGGCACAGATACGCAGTATTTT
CDR3: CASFRTGTDTQYF

J: TRBJ2-3
size: -
V: TRBV7-8
D: TRBD2
DNA: TGTGCCAGCAGCCCACTAGCGGGAGTGGGAACAGATACGCAGTATTTT
CDR3: CASSPLAGVGTDTQYF

J: TRBJ2-2
size: -
V: TRBV30
D: TRBD2
DNA: TGTGCCTGGAGCCCGAGACTAGCGGGGGGGCCTGGCACCGGGGAGCTGTTTTTT
CDR3: CAWSPRLAGGPGTGELFF

J: TRBJ1-6
size: -
V: TRBV4-1
D: -
DNA: TGCGCCAGCAGCCAAGATCGAACCTACTCCTATAATTCACCCCTCCACTTT
CDR3: CASSQDRTYSYNSPLHF

J: TRBJ2-7
size: -
V: TRBV9
D: TRBD1
DNA: TGTGCCAGCAGCGTAGACGGGACAGGGGGGGTCGAGCAGTACTTC
CDR3: CASSVDGTGGVEQYF

J: TRBJ1-2
size: -
V: TRBV13
D: TRBD1
DNA: TGTGCCAGCAGCTTAGGCCGGACAGGAGACGTCTATGGCTACACCTTC
CDR3: CASSLGRTGDVYGYTF

J: TRBJ1-2
size: -
V: TRBV6-1
D: -
DNA: TGTGCCAGCAGTGAAGGACAGAAATATGGCTACACCTTC
CDR3: CASSEGQKYGYTF

J: TRBJ2-1
size: -
V: TRBV4-1
D: -
DNA: TGCGCCAGCAGCCACCCGGTCGGGGACAATGAGCAGTTCTTC
CDR3: CASSHPVGDNEQFF

J: TRBJ2-1
size: -
V: TRBV4-2
D: TRBD2
DNA: TGTGCCAGCAGCCAGTCCCTAGCGGGCCGTTTTTACAATGAGCAGTTCTTC
CDR3: CASSQSLAGRFYNEQFF

J: TRBJ1-2
size: -
V: TRBV30
D: -
DNA: TGTGCCTGGAGTCGCCAGTCACGAGGCTACACCTTC
CDR3: CAWSRQSRGYTF

J: TRBJ2-3
size: -
V: TRBV28
D: TRBD1
DNA: TGTGCCAGCAGTCCGGGGACAGGTCCCGGGGATACGCAGTATTTT
CDR3: CASSPGTGPGDTQYF

J: TRBJ2-1
size: -
V: TRBV5-1
D: TRBD2
DNA: TGCGCCAGCAGCTTAGGGACTAGCGCCCATGAGCAGTTCTTC
CDR3: CASSLGTSAHEQFF

J: TRBJ1-1
size: -
V: TRBV18
D: -
DNA: TGTGCCAGCTCACCACCGGGCGGGCAGCCGTCAACTGAAGCTTTCTTT
CDR3: CASSPPGGQPSTEAFF

J: TRBJ1-5
size: -
V: TRBV5-8
D: -
DNA: TGTGCCAGCAGCTCGGGATTGGGGGGAAATCAGCCCCAGCATTTT
CDR3: CASSSGLGGNQPQHF

J: TRBJ1-5
size: -
V: TRBV28
D: -
DNA: TGTGCCAGCAGTTCTACAGGCTCAACCAATCAGCCCCAGCATTTT
CDR3: CASSSTGSTNQPQHF

J: TRBJ1-5
size: -
V: TRBV19
D: TRBD1
DNA: TGTGCCAGTAGATTGACAGGGATGCAGCCCCAGCATTTT
CDR3: CASRLTGMQPQHF

J: TRBJ2-5
size: -
V: TRBV6-1
D: -
DNA: TGTGCCAGCAGTGACCCCGGGGGCCAAGAGACCCAGTACTTC
CDR3: CASSDPGGQETQYF

J: TRBJ1-1
size: -
V: TRBV5-6
D: TRBD1
DNA: TGTGCCAGCAGCCCGTGGACAGGTACTGGGTACACTGAAGCTTTCTTT
CDR3: CASSPWTGTGYTEAFF

J: TRBJ1-5
size: -
V: TRBV19
D: -
DNA: TGTGCCAGTAGTATAGATCTCCAGGGTAGCAATCAGCCCCAGCATTTT
CDR3: CASSIDLQGSNQPQHF

J: TRBJ2-1
size: -
V: TRBV7-3
D: TRBD2
DNA: TGTGCCAGCAGCTTAAAGGCTAGCGGGGGCAATGAGCAGTTCTTC
CDR3: CASSLKASGGNEQFF

J: TRBJ2-3
size: -
V: TRBV10-2
D: -
DNA: TGCGCCAGCATGGCAGGGGGAGGTGATACGCAGTATTTT
CDR3: CASMAGGGDTQYF

J: TRBJ2-4
size: -
V: TRBV4-2
D: TRBD1
DNA: TGTGCCAGCAGCCAAGACGAGGGACAGGGGGCGTTGGGGGTAAACATTCAGTACTTC
CDR3: CASSQDEGQGALGVNIQYF

J: TRBJ2-7
size: -
V: TRBV27
D: -
DNA: TGTGCCAGCAGTTTCGGCAGGGACTACGAGCAGTACTTC
CDR3: CASSFGRDYEQYF

J: TRBJ1-1
size: -
V: TRBV5-1
D: TRBD1
DNA: TGCGCCAGCAGCAAGACCGGGACAGGGAGGACTGAAGCTTTCTTT
CDR3: CASSKTGTGRTEAFF

J: TRBJ1-5
size: few
V: TRBV4-2
D: TRBD1
DNA: TGTGCCAGCAGCCAAGATCCGTCAACAGGGGTCCAGCCCCAGCATTTT
CDR3: CASSQDPSTGVQPQHF

J: TRBJ2-5
size: -
V: TRBV18
D: -
DNA: TGTGCCAGCTCACCAGCGGGGTTAGAGACCCAGTACTTC
CDR3: CASSPAGLETQYF

J: TRBJ2-3
size: -
V: TRBV7-9
D: TRBD2
DNA: TGTGCCAGCAGTTCCAGGTCGGCTAGCGGAGTTAGCACAGATACGCAGTATTTT
CDR3: CASSSRSASGVSTDTQYF

J: TRBJ2-1
size: -
V: TRBV5-1
D: TRBD1
DNA: TGCGCCAGCAGCCCCAGACAGGGCGGCATGGTTGAGCAGTTCTTC
CDR3: CASSPRQGGMVEQFF

J: TRBJ2-1
size: -
V: TRBV4-1
D: -
DNA: TGCGCCACCGGACAGATCTCGGGGTACTCCTACAATGAGCAGTTCTTC
CDR3: CATGQISGYSYNEQFF

J: TRBJ1-4
size: -
V: TRBV7-2
D: TRBD1
DNA: TGTGCCAGCAGCTCGGACAGGGGGCGTAATGAAAAACTGTTTTTT
CDR3: CASSSDRGRNEKLFF

J: TRBJ2-1
size: -
V: TRBV10-3
D: TRBD2
DNA: TGTGCCATCAGTGAGTCCAGCGGGAGATGGTCCAACAATGAGCAGTTCTTC
CDR3: CAISESSGRWSNNEQFF

J: TRBJ1-3
size: -
V: TRBV5-1
D: -
DNA: TGCGCCAGCAGCCTGGCCGGGGTTGGAAACACCATATATTTT
CDR3: CASSLAGVGNTIYF

J: TRBJ2-1
size: -
V: TRBV5-6
D: TRBD1
DNA: TGTGCCAGCAGCTCAGGGCTATTCGGACAGGGGATCAATGAGCAGTTCTTC
CDR3: CASSSGLFGQGINEQFF

J: TRBJ2-7
size: -
V: TRBV10-3
D: -
DNA: TGTGCCACCGGGGGTGGCGGGGAGCAGTACTTC
CDR3: CATGGGGEQYF

J: TRBJ2-7
size: -
V: TRBV2
D: -
DNA: TGTGCCAGCAGTGAGGCCCGACAGGTCTCCTACGAGCAGTACTTC
CDR3: CASSEARQVSYEQYF

J: TRBJ2-1
size: -
V: TRBV5-1
D: TRBD1
DNA: TGCGCCAGCAGCTCACAGGGGACTGAGCAGTTCTTC
CDR3: CASSSQGTEQFF

J: TRBJ2-3
size: -
V: TRBV6-1
D: -
DNA: TGTGCCAGCAGCCTCGGTTCTAGCGAGACAGATACGCAGTATTTT
CDR3: CASSLGSSETDTQYF

J: TRBJ2-2
size: -
V: TRBV6-5
D: TRBD1
DNA: TGTGCCAGCAGAGACAGGGGGCGCGGCACCGGGGAGCTGTTTTTT
CDR3: CASRDRGRGTGELFF

J: TRBJ2-1
size: -
V: TRBV2
D: TRBD2
DNA: TGTGCCAGTCCGCGTAGCGGGGGATTCAACAATGAGCAGTTCTTC
CDR3: CASPRSGGFNNEQFF

J: TRBJ2-7
size: -
V: TRBV6-5
D: -
DNA: TGTGCCACCACCGGGACACCCTCCTACGAGCAGTACTTC
CDR3: CATTGTPSYEQYF